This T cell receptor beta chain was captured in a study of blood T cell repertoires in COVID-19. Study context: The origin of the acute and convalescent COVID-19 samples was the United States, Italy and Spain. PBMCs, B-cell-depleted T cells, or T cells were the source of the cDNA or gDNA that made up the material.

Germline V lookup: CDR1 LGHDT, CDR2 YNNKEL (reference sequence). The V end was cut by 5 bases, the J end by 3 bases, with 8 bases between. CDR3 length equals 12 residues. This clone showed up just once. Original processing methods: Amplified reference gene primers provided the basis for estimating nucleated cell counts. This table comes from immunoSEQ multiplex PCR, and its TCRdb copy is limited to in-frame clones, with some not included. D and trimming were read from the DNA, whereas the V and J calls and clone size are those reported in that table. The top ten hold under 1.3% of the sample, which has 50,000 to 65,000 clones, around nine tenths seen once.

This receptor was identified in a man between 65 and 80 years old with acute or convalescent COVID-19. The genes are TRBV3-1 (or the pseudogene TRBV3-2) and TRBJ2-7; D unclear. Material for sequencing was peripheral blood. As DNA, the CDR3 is TGTGCCAGCAGCGCTGGAGACTACGAGCAGTACTTC. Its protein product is CASSAGDYEQYF.